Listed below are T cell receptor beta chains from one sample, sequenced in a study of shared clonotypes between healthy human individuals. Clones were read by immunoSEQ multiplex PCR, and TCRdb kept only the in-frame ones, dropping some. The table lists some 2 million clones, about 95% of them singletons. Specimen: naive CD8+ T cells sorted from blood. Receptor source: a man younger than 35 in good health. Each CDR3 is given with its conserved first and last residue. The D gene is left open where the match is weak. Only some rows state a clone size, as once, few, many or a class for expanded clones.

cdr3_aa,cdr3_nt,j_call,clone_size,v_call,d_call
CASSHWQERNQPQHF,TGTGCCAGCAGCCATTGGCAGGAACGCAATCAGCCCCAGCATTTT,TRBJ1-5,.,TRBV7-9,.
CASSLVGGALYEQYF,TGTGCCAGCAGCCTGGTAGGGGGGGCCTTATACGAGCAGTACTTC,TRBJ2-7,.,TRBV13,.
CASSQDMGAYEQYF,TGCGCCAGCAGCCAGGACATGGGGGCTTACGAGCAGTACTTC,TRBJ2-7,.,TRBV4-1,.
CASSGGTGGDTEAFF,TGTGCCAGCAGCGGCGGGACAGGGGGGGACACTGAAGCTTTCTTT,TRBJ1-1,once,TRBV5-6,TRBD1
CASSYSPGYGAFF,TGTGCCAGCAGTTACTCTCCGGGTTATGGGGCTTTCTTT,TRBJ1-1,.,TRBV6-6,.
CASSTRLAGGRYEQYF,TGTGCCAGCAGCACACGACTAGCGGGGGGCCGATACGAGCAGTACTTC,TRBJ2-7,.,TRBV7-9,TRBD2
CASSPQGEAFF,TGTGCCAGCAGTCCACAGGGGGAGGCTTTCTTT,TRBJ1-1,.,TRBV6-6,TRBD1
CASSRQPEETQYF,TGCGCCAGCAGCCGACAGCCCGAGGAGACCCAGTACTTC,TRBJ2-5,once,TRBV10-1,.
CASSLGTSGSYNEQFF,TGTGCCAGCAGCTTAGGGACTAGCGGAAGTTACAATGAGCAGTTCTTC,TRBJ2-1,.,TRBV7-6,TRBD2
CASRTRSYNEQFF,TGTGCCAGCAGGACTAGGAGCTACAATGAGCAGTTCTTC,TRBJ2-1,.,TRBV6-5,.
CASSVSGTANTGELFF,TGTGCCAGCAGCGTTAGCGGGACGGCGAACACCGGGGAGCTGTTTTTT,TRBJ2-2,.,TRBV7-9,TRBD2
CASSESGTGRREQYF,TGTGCCAGCAGTGAATCCGGGACAGGGCGCAGGGAGCAGTACTTC,TRBJ2-7,.,TRBV6-1,TRBD1
CATSTFSEGATEAFF,TGTGCCACCAGCACGTTCAGTGAGGGGGCGACTGAAGCTTTCTTT,TRBJ1-1,.,TRBV15,TRBD1
CASTPGRANYGYTF,TGTGCCAGCACCCCGGGCCGAGCTAACTATGGCTACACCTTC,TRBJ1-2,.,TRBV6-6,.
CACLSAETQYF,TGTGCCTGCCTATCGGCGGAGACCCAGTACTTC,TRBJ2-5,.,TRBV30,.
CASSPEVAYTDTQYF,TGTGCCAGCAGTCCGGAGGTAGCGTACACAGATACGCAGTATTTT,TRBJ2-3,.,TRBV27,.
CASTLGRNQPQHF,TGTGCCAGCACCCTCGGTAGAAATCAGCCCCAGCATTTT,TRBJ1-5,.,TRBV28,.
CASSHENGQGSGANVLTF,TGTGCCAGCTCACACGAAAATGGACAGGGGTCTGGGGCCAACGTCCTGACTTTC,TRBJ2-6,.,TRBV18,TRBD1
CASSYGTYEQYF,TGTGCCAGCAGTTACGGGACCTACGAGCAGTACTTC,TRBJ2-7,.,TRBV6-5,.
CASSQTSGGTDTQYF,TGTGCCAGCAGTCAGACTAGCGGGGGCACAGATACGCAGTATTTT,TRBJ2-3,.,TRBV7-9,TRBD2
CASSYSVAVNTEAFF,TGTGCCAGCAGTTACTCGGTGGCAGTAAACACTGAAGCTTTCTTT,TRBJ1-1,.,TRBV6-5,.
CASSQGGSTDTQYF,TGCGCCAGCAGCCAGGGGGGGAGCACAGATACGCAGTATTTT,TRBJ2-3,.,TRBV4-3,TRBD2
CASSIRGQTEAFF,TGTGCCAGTAGTATACGGGGTCAAACTGAAGCTTTCTTT,TRBJ1-1,.,TRBV19,.
CSVEDLGHPSTF,TGCAGCGTTGAAGACTTGGGCCACCCTTCGACCTTC,TRBJ1-2,.,TRBV29-1,.
CASSQVTSGSEQYF,TGCGCCAGCAGCCAAGTGACTAGCGGGAGCGAGCAGTACTTC,TRBJ2-7,.,TRBV4-1,TRBD2
CASSSGQGNEQFF,TGTGCCAGCAGCTCGGGACAGGGGAATGAGCAGTTCTTC,TRBJ2-1,.,TRBV5-6,TRBD1
CASSFGRNYEQYF,TGTGCCAGCAGCTTCGGCAGGAACTACGAGCAGTACTTC,TRBJ2-7,.,TRBV11-2,.
CASSDKWWGEAQQETQYF,TGTGCCAGCAGTGATAAATGGTGGGGGGAGGCACAACAAGAGACCCAGTACTTC,TRBJ2-5,.,TRBV6-1,.
CASSLLGEQYF,TGTGCCAGCAGCCTTCTCGGCGAGCAGTACTTC,TRBJ2-7,.,TRBV5-4,.
CASSLLSGSAQETQYF,TGTGCCAGCAGCTTGCTAAGCGGGAGTGCACAAGAGACCCAGTACTTC,TRBJ2-5,once,TRBV13,TRBD2
CAWSSVGNEQYF,TGTGCCTGGAGCTCGGTGGGTAACGAGCAGTACTTC,TRBJ2-7,.,TRBV30,.
CASRDRDSSYNEQFF,TGTGCCAGCAGGGATAGGGACAGCTCCTACAATGAGCAGTTCTTC,TRBJ2-1,.,TRBV28,TRBD1
CASSLTSLQETQYF,TGTGCCAGCAGCTTGACATCACTACAAGAGACCCAGTACTTC,TRBJ2-5,.,TRBV5-6,.
CASSSPLGSGGPYNEQFF,TGTGCCAGCAGCTCGCCCCTCGGTAGCGGGGGCCCCTACAATGAGCAGTTCTTC,TRBJ2-1,.,TRBV7-9,TRBD2
CASSLSISGSFYEQYF,TGTGCCAGCAGTTTATCGATTAGCGGGAGTTTTTACGAGCAGTACTTC,TRBJ2-7,.,TRBV27,TRBD2
CASSVDWDTASGANVLTF,TGTGCCAGCAGCGTAGACTGGGACACTGCCTCTGGGGCCAACGTCCTGACTTTC,TRBJ2-6,.,TRBV9,.
CASSLDQASYEQYF,TGCGCCAGCAGCTTGGACCAGGCCTCCTACGAGCAGTACTTC,TRBJ2-7,.,TRBV5-1,.
CSVRRENYGYTF,TGCAGCGTTCGCAGGGAGAATTATGGCTACACCTTC,TRBJ1-2,few,TRBV29-1,.
CASSQQGQGRDEQYF,TGTGCCAGCAGCCAGCAGGGACAGGGAAGGGACGAGCAGTACTTC,TRBJ2-7,once,TRBV5-6,TRBD1
CASSLSGTSSYEQYF,TGTGCCAGCAGCTTATCCGGGACTAGCTCCTACGAGCAGTACTTC,TRBJ2-7,once,TRBV7-2,TRBD2
CASRESSYNEQFF,TGCGCCAGCAGGGAGAGCTCCTACAATGAGCAGTTCTTC,TRBJ2-1,.,TRBV5-1,.
CASSPRGQSYEQYF,TGTGCCAGCAGTCCAAGGGGGCAATCCTACGAGCAGTACTTC,TRBJ2-7,.,TRBV6-1,TRBD1
CASSAGASEQFF,TGTGCCAGCAGTGCGGGGGCAAGTGAGCAGTTCTTC,TRBJ2-1,.,TRBV9,.
CASSAADYEQYF,TGTGCCAGCTCGGCTGCCGACTACGAGCAGTACTTC,TRBJ2-7,.,TRBV6-6,.
CAISDLADTGELFF,TGTGCCATCAGTGACCTAGCGGACACCGGGGAGCTGTTTTTT,TRBJ2-2,once,TRBV10-3,TRBD2
CASSSLAGGGLEQYF,TGTGCCAGCAGTTCACTAGCGGGAGGTGGCCTCGAGCAGTACTTC,TRBJ2-7,.,TRBV7-6,TRBD2
CASSVQGSNTGELFF,TGTGCCAGCAGCGTACAGGGCTCGAACACCGGGGAGCTGTTTTTT,TRBJ2-2,.,TRBV9,.
CASSLAEGPHPPRYGYTF,TGCGCCAGCAGCTTGGCCGAGGGGCCCCACCCCCCCCGCTATGGCTACACCTTC,TRBJ1-2,.,TRBV5-1,.
CASSEAEVGYTF,TGTGCCAGTAGTGAGGCCGAGGTCGGCTACACCTTC,TRBJ1-2,.,TRBV19,.
CASQPDRGGSGELFF,TGCGCCAGCCAACCGGACAGGGGAGGGTCCGGGGAGCTGTTTTTT,TRBJ2-2,.,TRBV5-1,TRBD1